The 8 T cell receptor beta chains below were found in one sample sequenced in a study of T cell responses to AZD1222 COVID-19 vaccine. The repertoire was sequenced with immunoSEQ multiplex PCR; TCRdb's copy has only in-frame clones and lacks some. Here the sample spans 60,000 or so clones, roughly 84% being singletons. The material was peripheral blood, obtained on day 0 of AZD1222 vaccination. These receptors all stem from an adult in good health.

This clone was found a few times. The rearrangement uses TRBV19 and TRBJ2-1; 7 bases agree with TRBD2. This CDR3 is built from 15 residues. The V gene end was trimmed by 6 bases and the J gene end by 1 base; junction bases not matched to a gene: 6. CDR1 is LNHDA and CDR2 is SQIVND in the germline V gene (reference sequence). The chain's CDR3 is CASRITSESYNEQFF. CDR3 in DNA: TGTGCCAGTAGGATAACTAGCGAATCCTACAATGAGCAGTTCTTC. Drawing the rest from reference TRBV19 and TRBJ2-1, the complete variable domain is DGGITQSPKYLFRKEGQNVTLSCEQNLNHDAMYWYRQDPGQGLRLIYYSQIVNDFQKGDIAEGYSVSREKKESFPLTVTSAQKNPTAFYLCASRITSESYNEQFFGPGTRLTVL.

The rearrangement links TRBV12-2 to TRBJ2-1; the listed D gene, TRBD2, was not tested against the DNA. TRBV12-2 is designated a pseudogene. CDR3 length: 16 amino acids. The CDR3 sequence is CASRYSRTSQDNEQFF. CDR3 bases: TGTGCAAGTCGCTACAGTAGGACTAGCCAGGACAATGAGCAGTTCTTC.

The V gene is TRBV4-3, the J gene TRBJ1-4, with a weak D call TRBD1 (5 bases). This CDR3 contains 16 residues. Trimming removed 1 base at V and 0 bases at J, with 9 bases between. Germline CDR1 LGHNA, CDR2 YSLEER. The CDR3 loop reads CASSQVRGTTNEKLFF. CDR3 nucleotide sequence: TGCGCCAGCAGCCAAGTGCGGGGGACAACTAATGAAAAACTGTTTTTT.

The chain carries TRBV9 and TRBJ1-6, with D unclear. The CDR3 is 17 residues long. Germline-derived CDR1 and CDR2 are SGDLS and YYNGEE. Between the trimmed V and J ends, which lost 0 bases and 10 bases, there was a span of 20 bases. The CDR3, as DNA: TGTGCCAGCAGCGTAGGCGACGGATGGGCAGACATCTCACCCCTCCACTTT. It codes for CASSVGDGWADISPLHF.

The chain links TRBV28 to TRBJ1-2; 9 positions match TRBD1. The CDR3 has 16 residues. The V gene end was trimmed by 5 bases and the J gene end by 4 bases; junction bases not matched to a gene: 11. CDR1 and CDR2 from the germline V gene are MDHEN and SYDVKM. The CDR3 DNA follows: TGTGCCAGCAGTAAACCCGGGGGACAGGGAGGCTATGGCTACACCTTC. Its translation is CASSKPGGQGGYGYTF.

CDR3 sequence reads: CASSSNRGGGYNEQFF. The CDR3, as DNA: TGTGCCAGCAGCTCAAACAGGGGAGGGGGCTACAATGAGCAGTTCTTC. The chain has TRBV7-8 and TRBJ2-1, with D perhaps TRBD1 or TRBD2 (7 bases each). Germline loops: CDR1 SGHVS, CDR2 FQNEAQ. Trimming left V 4 bases short and J 3 bases short, with 16 bases between. The CDR3 runs 16 residues.

V and J are TRBV4-2 and TRBJ2-1, with 7 nucleotides matching TRBD1. Germline V gene data show CDR1 as LGHNA and CDR2 as YNFKEQ. The CDR3 is 17 residues long. The junction had 11 bases not matched to a gene; V was cut back by 0 bases and J by 6 bases. CDR3: CASSQEARGKGSNEQFF. The CDR3, as DNA: TGTGCCAGCAGCCAAGAGGCCAGGGGGAAAGGGTCCAATGAGCAGTTCTTC.

In its sample, this clone was seen a few times. The CDR3 nucleotides are TGTGCCAGTAGTACCCAAGGACAGGGAGGTAATCAGCCCCAGCATTTT. Amino acid sequence: CASSTQGQGGNQPQHF. The chain joins TRBV19 to TRBJ1-5, with 8 bases aligning to TRBD1. The V gene end was trimmed by 4 bases and the J gene end by 4 bases; junction bases not matched to a gene: 9. There are 16 residues in the CDR3. CDR1 is LNHDA, CDR2 SQIVND, per germline (reference sequence).